This T cell receptor beta chain was obtained from a study of cytomegalovirus exposure and HLA in healthy donors. As for the study in general: Genotyping of 398 donors showed that 80% to 90% belonged to the Caucasian-associated ancestry cluster. Whole-study results and caveats: Sequencing artifact likely explains a cluster of highly shared sequence variants. It was assumed in the presence/absence analyses that sequencing depth was roughly uniform across donors.

Comments on this clone: Its antigen remains unidentified.

Both 60 Vbeta primers and 13 Jbeta primers went into the PCR. Some clones are missing from TCRdb's copy, which holds only in-frame ones; the method was immunoSEQ multiplex PCR. The table shows approximately 200,000 clones, with less than 85% occurring only once. What was sequenced was PBMCs. The source is a girl aged 2-15 years in good health and CMV-seronegative.

The CDR3 DNA reads TGTGCCAGCAGTGACCTAGGACTAGCGGAAATAGCGAACACCGGGGAGCTGTTTTTT. It encodes CASSDLGLAEIANTGELFF. The chain couples TRBV6-1 to TRBJ2-2; 10 bases map to TRBD2. CDR1 is MNHNS, CDR2 SASEGT, per germline. This CDR3 has 19 residues. After removal of 3 bases from V and 0 bases from J, the junction contained 10 bases not matched to a gene.